The 17 T cell receptor beta chains listed next were all sequenced from one sample in a study of T cell clusters in autoimmune cytopenias. Multiplex touch-down PCR amplified TRB using TRB-A and TRB-B pools in one tube. TCRdb re-analyzed the multiplex PCR reads; it lists each CDR3 protein once, without DNA. The sample is made up of under 7,500 distinct CDR3 sequences, and the top ten hold approximately 62% of it. TRB was amplified from about 250 ng of peripheral blood genomic DNA per sample. This sample was also put to use in a study of T cell repertoires in aging, cancer and after chemotherapy.

Specimen: peripheral blood. Receptor source: a human donor in good health.

The gene calls are TRBV6-5 and TRBJ2-3; the D call from TCRdb, TRBD2, cannot be confirmed without DNA. This CDR3 spans 16 amino acids. Germline V CDR1 and CDR2: MNHEY, SVGAGI. CDR3 sequence: CASSEPPGLSTDTQYF.

The chain employs TRBV27 and TRBJ2-5; absent DNA, TCRdb's TRBD2 call cannot be checked. The CDR3 loop spans 16 amino acids. Germline assignment: CDR1 MNHEY and CDR2 SMNVEV (reference sequence). The CDR3 sequence is CASSPPLTSGVETQYF.

The chain combines TRBV19 with TRBJ1-2. CDR3 length equals 13 residues. Per the germline V gene, CDR1 is LNHDA and CDR2 is SQIVND (reference sequence). The CDR3 region is CASSIMRDGGYTF.

The J gene is TRBJ2-2, the V gene TRBV5-4; TCRdb gives TRBD2 as the D gene, but with no DNA this cannot be confirmed. The CDR3 length is 17 residues. Germline assignment: CDR1 SGHNT and CDR2 YYREEE (reference sequence). Here the CDR3 reads CASSPGLAGTDTGELFF.

V is TRBV20-1 and J is TRBJ2-1. The germline V gene encodes CDR1 DFQATT and CDR2 SNEGSKA (reference sequence). The CDR3 covers 12 residues. The chain's CDR3 is CSARPTYNEQFF.

The chain is built from TRBV19 and TRBJ1-2. This CDR3 comprises 14 residues. Germline loops: CDR1 LNHDA, CDR2 SQIVND (reference sequence). CDR3 amino acids: CASSIDHNNYGYTF.

The chain employs TRBV12-3 or TRBV12-4 and TRBJ1-2. This CDR3 comprises 13 residues. The CDR3 loop reads CASSFSLLYGYTF.

The V call is TRBV15, the J call TRBJ1-4; TCRdb gives TRBD1 as the D gene, but with no DNA this cannot be confirmed. This CDR3 contains 15 residues. CDR1 and CDR2 from the germline V gene are LNHNV and YYDKDF (reference sequence). The chain's CDR3 is CATSRAAGTDEKLFF.

The V call is TRBV5-6, the J call TRBJ2-3; the D call from TCRdb, TRBD1, cannot be confirmed without DNA. CDR1 and CDR2 (germline): SGHDT, YYEEEE. This CDR3 contains 14 residues. The CDR3 is CASSRTGNTDTQYF.

The V and J genes are TRBV5-6 and TRBJ1-5; the D call from TCRdb, TRBD1, cannot be confirmed without DNA. CDR3 length: 14 amino acids. Germline CDR1 reads SGHDT; CDR2 reads YYEEEE. The CDR3 sequence is CASSWGTGNQPQHF.

This rearrangement joins TRBV15 to TRBJ2-7; TCRdb calls TRBD1, which cannot be checked without DNA. In germline, CDR1 is LNHNV, CDR2 YYDKDF (reference sequence). This CDR3 comprises 14 residues. CDR3 region: CATSKLTDRVEQYF.

J is TRBJ2-2 and V is TRBV7-2; TCRdb outputs TRBD2, but without DNA this stays unchecked. The germline V gene has CDR1 SGHTA and CDR2 FQGNSA. The CDR3 extends over 14 amino acids. This chain's CDR3 is CASQRGGPSGKLFF.

The V and J genes are TRBV5-4 and TRBJ2-5; TCRdb's D gene call, TRBD1, goes unchecked for lack of DNA. Looked up from germline, CDR1 is SGHNT and CDR2 is YYREEE (reference sequence). The CDR3 runs to 15 residues. CDR3 in amino acids: CASSPGTGGWKTQYF.

The chain joins TRBV5-5 to TRBJ2-3. CDR3 length: 12 residues. Germline V gene lookup returns CDR1 SGHKS and CDR2 YYEKEE (reference sequence). CDR3 amino acids: CASSLGADTQYF. Based on the CDR3 plus reference TRBV5-5 and TRBJ2-3, the full variable domain is DAGVTQSPTHLIKTRGQQVTLRCSPISGHKSVSWYQQVLGQGPQFIFQYYEKEERGRGNFPDRFSARQFPNYSSELNVNALLLGDSALYLCASSLGADTQYFGPGTRLTVL.

V usage is TRBV6-5 and J usage is TRBJ2-7; TCRdb indicates TRBD1, and absent DNA this call remains unverified. CDR3 size: 15 residues. Per germline, CDR1 MNHEY and CDR2 SVGAGI. This chain's CDR3 is CASSWSTPGAYEQYF.

V gene TRBV19 combines with J gene TRBJ1-6; without DNA, the TCRdb call of TRBD1 cannot be checked. The CDR3 has 14 residues. Germline V gene lookup returns CDR1 LNHDA and CDR2 SQIVND (reference sequence). CDR3: CASSPPGRFSPLHF.

CDR3 region: CASSSIAGTGGVETQCF. The J gene is TRBJ2-5, the V gene TRBV5-5; the D call from TCRdb, TRBD1, cannot be confirmed without DNA. This CDR3 region has 17 residues. Germline values: CDR1 SGHKS, CDR2 YYEKEE (reference sequence).